The 18 T cell receptor beta chains below all came from one sample that was sequenced in a study of regulatory T cells in long-lasting Graves disease (dated by TCRdb to about 2021). Library construction relied on multiplex PCR. Instrument used: Illumina HiSeq 4000. To build TCR beta libraries, CDR3 regions were amplified by Arm-PCR using iRepertoire HTBI primers. TCRdb redid the processing of the public reads, applying fastp at Q25 and MiXCR, and retained in-frame beta chains. Here each entry gathers all rows of one CDR3 protein and keeps the most common genes and DNA. Within this sample are some 340,000 distinct CDR3 sequences, with more than 20% of them counted one time only. The top ten clones comprise around 30% of the sample. The meaning of the sample's time point label: persistent/refractory GD, antithyroid drugs over 5 years with positive TRAb. For both TCR sequencing and RNA sequencing, RNA was extracted from PBMCs using TRIzol.

Sequenced material: peripheral blood mononuclear cells (PBMCs), taken when the disease was refractory, from a patient treated with antithyroid drugs. The receptors originated from a woman between 35 and 50 years old with Graves disease. Donor details come from another sample of the same person, matched by shared clones.

This sequence joins TRBV20-1 and TRBJ2-7; no clear D. This CDR3 contains 12 residues. Trimming removed 8 bases at V and 2 bases at J, with 13 bases between. Looked up from germline, CDR1 is DFQATT and CDR2 is SNEGSKA (reference sequence). The CDR3 sequence: CSPSRWAYEQYF. The CDR3 nucleotides read TGCAGTCCCTCACGGTGGGCCTACGAGCAGTACTTC.

Comments on this clonotype: A read error may explain this, as a much larger clone is one base away. V and J are TRBV2 and TRBJ2-5, with D possibly TRBD2 on 6 matching bases. The V end was cut by 6 bases, the J end by 1 base, with 15 bases between. The germline V gene encodes CDR1 SNHLY and CDR2 FYNNEI. The CDR3 contains 15 residues. DNA for the CDR3: TGTGCCAGCAGGCTGACTAGGGTTGGCCAAGAGACCCAGTACTTC. This encodes CASRLTRVGQETQYF.

This clonotype was counted at least ten times. V and J are TRBV12-3 or TRBV12-4 and TRBJ1-4; possible D gene TRBD1, 5 bases. This CDR3 region has 17 residues. Trimming removed 5 bases at V and 0 bases at J, with 16 bases between. CDR3 in DNA: TGTGCCAGCAGTCCAACCCGAGGACAACCAACTAATGAAAAACTGTTTTTT. Translating it yields CASSPTRGQPTNEKLFF.

The gene calls are TRBV11-1 and TRBJ2-7, with D tentatively TRBD1 or TRBD2 (5 bases each). V was cut by 1 base and J by 3 bases, with 13 bases left in between. Germline-derived CDR1 and CDR2 are SGHAT and FQDESV (reference sequence). The CDR3 totals 15 residues. DNA for the CDR3: TGTGCCAGCAGCTTAGAGGGACGGATGAACTACGAGCAGTACTTC. It specifies CASSLEGRMNYEQYF. The whole variable domain, filled in from reference TRBV11-1 and TRBJ2-7, reads EAEVAQSPRYKITEKSQAVAFWCDPISGHATLYWYRQILGQGPELLVQFQDESVVDDSQLPKDRFSAERLKGVDSTLKIQPAELGDSAMYLCASSLEGRMNYEQYFGPGTRLTVT.

In this sample, this clonotype turned up many times. The chain joins TRBV29-1 to TRBJ1-1; D is possibly TRBD1 (5 bases). V lost 4 bases, J lost 0 bases, and 15 bases lay in between. The germline V gene encodes CDR1 SQVTM and CDR2 ANQGSEA. The CDR3 spans 15 residues. The CDR3 DNA follows: TGCAGCGTTGCTGCGGGGGTGGGCATGAACACTGAAGCTTTCTTT. Its translation is CSVAAGVGMNTEAFF.

The chain uses TRBV3-1 and TRBJ2-7; 8 nucleotides line up with TRBD2. The CDR3 has 15 residues. Germline CDR1 LGHDT, CDR2 YNNKEL (reference sequence). The trim removed 4 bases at V and 2 bases at J, leaving 7 bases unmatched. The CDR3 sequence: CASSPMREAPYEQYF. The DNA of the CDR3 is TGTGCCAGCAGCCCGATGCGGGAGGCCCCCTACGAGCAGTACTTC.

The gene calls are TRBV30 and TRBJ1-1, with 7 nucleotides matching TRBD1. Germline values: CDR1 GTSNPN, CDR2 SVGIG (reference sequence). The CDR3 length is 13 residues. J was trimmed by 4 bases and V by 4 bases; bases with no gene match: 6. The CDR3 protein is CAWKTGFFTEAFF. CDR3 nucleotides: TGTGCCTGGAAGACAGGGTTTTTCACTGAAGCTTTCTTT.

About this clonotype itself: A much larger clone differs by one base, so this may be a read error. The J gene is TRBJ2-7, the V gene TRBV28, with a possible D match to TRBD1 (5 bases). CDR1 is MDHEN, CDR2 SYDVKM, per germline. CDR3 size: 14 residues. CDR3 sequence reads: CVSSPLDKGIKQYF. The CDR3 DNA reads TGTGTCAGCAGTCCCCTGGACAAGGGAATCAAGCAGTACTTC.

A note on this clonotype: This clone may be a read error of a much larger clone one base away. The chain employs TRBV12-3 or TRBV12-4 and TRBJ1-2, with TRBD1 matching 7 bases. The CDR3 contains 14 residues. CDR3 region: CAGSLDRVPGGYTF. CDR3 coding DNA: TGTGCCGGCAGTTTAGACAGGGTGCCGGGTGGCTACACCTTC.

Details on this clonotype: The junction and the germline gene differ at one end; a read error may be behind it. This sequence joins TRBV5-1 and TRBJ1-1; D call uncertain. CDR3 length: 11 residues. Germline values: CDR1 SGHRS, CDR2 YFSETQ. This CDR3 reads CASSLDRRKVF. The CDR3, as DNA: TGCGCCAGCAGCTTGGATCGTAGAAAAGTCTTT.

Many counts were recorded for this clonotype. The chain carries TRBV2 and TRBJ1-2; 7 bases map to TRBD1. Trimming at V came to 0 bases and at J to 7 bases, leaving 5 bases not matched to a gene. There are 14 residues in the CDR3. CDR1 SNHLY and CDR2 FYNNEI come from the germline V gene. The CDR3 DNA reads as TGTGCCAGCAGTGAAGCAGGGGGCGCATTTGGCTACACCTTC. It yields the protein CASSEAGGAFGYTF. Looking up the rest from reference TRBV2 and TRBJ1-2 gives the full variable domain: EPEVTQTPSHQVTQMGQEVILRCVPISNHLYFYWYRQILGQKVEFLVSFYNNEISEKSEIFDDQFSVERPDGSNFTLKIRSTKLEDSAMYFCASSEAGGAFGYTFGSGTRLTVV.

The V call is TRBV5-1, the J call TRBJ2-2; TRBD1 aligns across 9 bases. V gave up 0 bases and J gave up 7 bases; unmatched junction bases: 7. Germline CDR1 is SGHRS and CDR2 is YFSETQ. The CDR3 length is 16 residues. CDR3 sequence reads: CASSLEGTGLIGELFF. In DNA, the CDR3 is TGCGCCAGCAGCTTGGAAGGGACAGGGTTGATCGGGGAGCTGTTTTTT.

V and J are TRBV24-1 and TRBJ1-1; the D is unclear. CDR1 is KGHDR and CDR2 is SFDVKD in the germline V gene. The CDR3 spans 13 residues. Trimming cost V 2 bases and J 0 bases, with 3 bases left between them. Here the CDR3 DNA reads TGTGCCACCAGTGATTCGATGAACACTGAAGCTTTCTTT. Amino acid sequence: CATSDSMNTEAFF.

This clonotype has only a few counts. CDR3 nucleotides: TGTGCCAGCAGACCGGGACTAGCGGGATCCGGGGAGCTGTTTTTT. This translates into CASRPGLAGSGELFF. The rearrangement links TRBV12-3 or TRBV12-4 to TRBJ2-2, with 13 bases fitting TRBD2. J gave up 6 bases and V 6 bases, and 4 bases lay outside the gene matches. This CDR3 has 15 residues.

The sample holds many counts of this clonotype. The rearrangement links TRBV10-3 to TRBJ2-1; 10 bases align to TRBD2. This CDR3 has 17 residues. With V trimmed by 3 bases and J by 9 bases, 14 bases remained unmatched. Germline assignment: CDR1 ENHRY and CDR2 SYGVKD. The CDR3 nucleotides are TGTGCCATCAGTGAAGGGCAAGCGGGAGGGCCAGGGGGTGAGCAGTTCTTC. Translating gives CAISEGQAGGPGGEQFF.

This clonotype was observed at least ten times. The V and J genes are TRBV29-1 and TRBJ2-7; TRBD1 matches at 8 bases. J gave up 5 bases and V 6 bases, and 9 bases lay outside the gene matches. Looked up from germline, CDR1 is SQVTM and CDR2 is ANQGSEA. This CDR3 is built from 13 residues. For the CDR3, the DNA is TGCAGCGTAACACAGGGGGGAATTAACGAGCAGTACTTC. Protein product: CSVTQGGINEQYF.

This clonotype was seen only a few times. V usage is TRBV2 and J usage is TRBJ1-2, with 7 nucleotides matching TRBD1. CDR3 length: 15 residues. Trimming took 4 bases from V and 2 from J; bases not matched to a gene: 7. Germline CDR1 is SNHLY and CDR2 is FYNNEI. DNA of the CDR3: TGTGCCAGCAGTGGGCGGGACAGATCAAACTATGGCTACACCTTC. Amino acid sequence: CASSGRDRSNYGYTF. The full variable domain, with the rest looked up from reference TRBV2 and TRBJ1-2, is EPEVTQTPSHQVTQMGQEVILRCVPISNHLYFYWYRQILGQKVEFLVSFYNNEISEKSEIFDDQFSVERPDGSNFTLKIRSTKLEDSAMYFCASSGRDRSNYGYTFGSGTRLTVV.

A note on this clonotype: A much larger clone lies a single base off, so this may be a read error. The chain couples TRBV24-1 to TRBJ2-2; TRBD1 matches at 8 bases. Germline CDR1 and CDR2: KGHDR and SFDVKD. This CDR3 has 16 amino acids. CDR3 in DNA: TGTGCCACCAGTGACCGGACAGGGCTTTGGACCGGGGGGCTGTTTTTT. The encoded protein is CATSDRTGLWTGGLFF.